Listed below are T cell receptor beta chains from one sample, sequenced in a study of T cells in tumors after PD-1 blockade. TCRdb's copy holds only in-frame clones and misses some; the assay was immunoSEQ multiplex PCR. This sample has around 35,000 clones, with 73% found just once. Sequences were derived from PBMCs, sampled after anti-PD-1 treatment. The receptors derive from a human donor with basal cell carcinoma. Both conserved end residues are part of each CDR3. A D gene is named only where the DNA matches it firmly. The size field is filled for only some rows; it gives once, few, many or a size class.

j_gene: TRBJ2-3
abundance: -
d_gene: -
v_gene: TRBV28
CDR3nt: TGTGCCAGCAGTTTTGTGGCCGGGACAGATACGCAGTATTTT
CDR3aa: CASSFVAGTDTQYF

j_gene: TRBJ1-2
abundance: once
d_gene: TRBD1
v_gene: TRBV7-9
CDR3nt: TGTGCCAGCAGCTGGGACAGAGCCAGCTCTAACTATGGCTACACCTTC
CDR3aa: CASSWDRASSNYGYTF

j_gene: TRBJ2-7
abundance: once
d_gene: -
v_gene: TRBV6-2/TRBV6-3
CDR3nt: TGTGCCAGCAGTTCGGCTGGGGTAAAGGGATACGAGCAGTACTTC
CDR3aa: CASSSAGVKGYEQYF

j_gene: TRBJ2-7
abundance: few
d_gene: -
v_gene: TRBV3-1/TRBV3-2
CDR3nt: TGTGCCAGCAGCTCAGAATCCGGTTACCACCCCCTCGAGCAGTACTTC
CDR3aa: CASSSESGYHPLEQYF

j_gene: TRBJ2-1
abundance: -
d_gene: TRBD2
v_gene: TRBV3-1/TRBV3-2
CDR3nt: TGTGCCAGCAGCCCGCCGGGACTAGCGGGGGGGCCCCACAATGAGCAGTTCTTC
CDR3aa: CASSPPGLAGGPHNEQFF

j_gene: TRBJ2-5
abundance: few
d_gene: -
v_gene: TRBV28
CDR3nt: TGTGCCAGCAGTTTCTTTACTACTAGTCAAGAGACCCAGTACTTC
CDR3aa: CASSFFTTSQETQYF

j_gene: TRBJ2-1
abundance: -
d_gene: -
v_gene: TRBV29-1
CDR3nt: TGCAGCGCCGAATACTCTAGGATACAGTTCTTC
CDR3aa: CSAEYSRIQFF

j_gene: TRBJ2-3
abundance: -
d_gene: -
v_gene: TRBV29-1
CDR3nt: TGCAGCCCGCGGGACGGTGGTACAGATACGCAGTATTTT
CDR3aa: CSPRDGGTDTQYF

j_gene: TRBJ1-1
abundance: -
d_gene: -
v_gene: TRBV18
CDR3nt: TGTGCCAGCTCAACAGGGACCCCATGGGGAGAAGCTTTCTTT
CDR3aa: CASSTGTPWGEAFF

j_gene: TRBJ1-5
abundance: -
d_gene: TRBD1
v_gene: TRBV28
CDR3nt: TGTGCCAGCAGTTTGGACAGGGTTCAGCCCCAGCATTTT
CDR3aa: CASSLDRVQPQHF

j_gene: TRBJ1-1
abundance: -
d_gene: -
v_gene: TRBV29-1
CDR3nt: TGCAGCGTTGTTGAGACGGTCAACACTGAAGCTTTCTTT
CDR3aa: CSVVETVNTEAFF

j_gene: TRBJ2-1
abundance: -
d_gene: TRBD1
v_gene: TRBV5-1
CDR3nt: TGCGCCAGCAGCTTACAAACAGGGACAGGCAATGAGCAGTTCTTC
CDR3aa: CASSLQTGTGNEQFF

j_gene: TRBJ2-2
abundance: -
d_gene: -
v_gene: TRBV28
CDR3nt: TGTGCCAGCAGGGGTGGGGGGGCGGTCACCGGGGAGCTGTTTTTT
CDR3aa: CASRGGGAVTGELFF

j_gene: TRBJ2-1
abundance: -
d_gene: -
v_gene: TRBV9
CDR3nt: TGTGCCAGCAGCGACGGGGACACCTACAATGAGCAGTTCTTC
CDR3aa: CASSDGDTYNEQFF

j_gene: TRBJ2-1
abundance: few
d_gene: TRBD2
v_gene: TRBV9
CDR3nt: TGTGCCAGCAGCGTTAGCCTAGCGGGGGCCCCAGCCTCCTACAATGAGCAGTTCTTC
CDR3aa: CASSVSLAGAPASYNEQFF

j_gene: TRBJ2-2
abundance: -
d_gene: TRBD2
v_gene: TRBV11-1
CDR3nt: TGTGCCTCCCGAGCGGGGGGGACGAACACCGGGGAGCTGTTTTTT
CDR3aa: CASRAGGTNTGELFF

j_gene: TRBJ1-1
abundance: -
d_gene: -
v_gene: TRBV7-2
CDR3nt: TGTGCCAGCAGCTCGCCGATGAACACTGAAGCTTTCTTT
CDR3aa: CASSSPMNTEAFF

j_gene: TRBJ1-2
abundance: -
d_gene: TRBD1
v_gene: TRBV6-6
CDR3nt: TGTGCCAGCGCCCCACAGGGGAAGATCGGCTACACCTTC
CDR3aa: CASAPQGKIGYTF

j_gene: TRBJ1-2
abundance: -
d_gene: TRBD1
v_gene: TRBV5-4
CDR3nt: TGTGCCAGCAGCTTGGCCTCGACAGGGGCCGGCTATGGCTACACCTTC
CDR3aa: CASSLASTGAGYGYTF

j_gene: TRBJ2-2
abundance: -
d_gene: -
v_gene: TRBV30
CDR3nt: TGTGCCGGAACACTGACAGGGAACACCGGGGAGCTGTTTTTT
CDR3aa: CAGTLTGNTGELFF

j_gene: TRBJ1-6
abundance: -
d_gene: TRBD1
v_gene: TRBV5-6
CDR3nt: TGTGCCAGCAGCTTGGATCAGGGGGAAAATTCACCCCTCCACTTT
CDR3aa: CASSLDQGENSPLHF

j_gene: TRBJ1-2
abundance: few
d_gene: TRBD1
v_gene: TRBV6-5
CDR3nt: TGTGCTAAGGACAGGGACTATGGCTACACCTTC
CDR3aa: CAKDRDYGYTF

j_gene: TRBJ2-2
abundance: -
d_gene: TRBD1
v_gene: TRBV4-3
CDR3nt: TGCGCCAGCAGCCAAGGTCACCGGGACAGGCTATGGGCCGGGGAGCTGTTTTTT
CDR3aa: CASSQGHRDRLWAGELFF

j_gene: TRBJ1-2
abundance: -
d_gene: -
v_gene: TRBV30
CDR3nt: TGTGCCTGGAGTGTACGGCCGCACTATGGCTACACCTTC
CDR3aa: CAWSVRPHYGYTF

j_gene: TRBJ2-7
abundance: -
d_gene: -
v_gene: TRBV14
CDR3nt: TGTGCCAGCAGCCAAGCCGCCCCATGGGAGCAGTACTTC
CDR3aa: CASSQAAPWEQYF

j_gene: TRBJ2-1
abundance: once
d_gene: TRBD2
v_gene: TRBV7-2
CDR3nt: TGTGCCAGCAGCTCGGGACTAGTACCGTTCTTC
CDR3aa: CASSSGLVPFF

j_gene: TRBJ2-7
abundance: -
d_gene: -
v_gene: TRBV19
CDR3nt: TGTGCCAGTAGCCAAACTGCGGGCAGGGTCGGCGAGCAGTACTTC
CDR3aa: CASSQTAGRVGEQYF

j_gene: TRBJ1-1
abundance: -
d_gene: -
v_gene: TRBV7-2
CDR3nt: TGTGCCAGCAGCTTAGGGGCAGGGAGGGTAACTGAAGCTTTCTTT
CDR3aa: CASSLGAGRVTEAFF

j_gene: TRBJ2-7
abundance: many
d_gene: -
v_gene: TRBV27
CDR3nt: TGTGCCAGCAGTTCGGGGGGCATTGGGACCTACGAGCAGTACTTC
CDR3aa: CASSSGGIGTYEQYF

j_gene: TRBJ1-2
abundance: -
d_gene: -
v_gene: TRBV28
CDR3nt: TGTGCCGTAGCCGTAGAGGCCCTTGGCTATGGCTACACCTTC
CDR3aa: CAVAVEALGYGYTF

j_gene: TRBJ2-5
abundance: -
d_gene: TRBD2
v_gene: TRBV2
CDR3nt: TGTGCCAGCAGTAGGTGGGGGGGAACCCAAGAGACCCAGTACTTC
CDR3aa: CASSRWGGTQETQYF

j_gene: TRBJ2-2
abundance: -
d_gene: TRBD1
v_gene: TRBV6-6
CDR3nt: TGTGCCACACAAGGGGGCGCGAACACCGGGGAGCTGTTTTTT
CDR3aa: CATQGGANTGELFF

j_gene: TRBJ1-4
abundance: few
d_gene: TRBD1
v_gene: TRBV3-1/TRBV3-2
CDR3nt: TGTGCCAGCAGCCTGACAGGGAACAATAATGAAAAACTGTTTTTT
CDR3aa: CASSLTGNNNEKLFF

j_gene: TRBJ2-1
abundance: -
d_gene: -
v_gene: TRBV4-2
CDR3nt: TGTGCCAGCAGCCAAGATCGCCAGGGGCCCTACAATGAGCAGTTCTTC
CDR3aa: CASSQDRQGPYNEQFF

j_gene: TRBJ1-2
abundance: -
d_gene: -
v_gene: TRBV7-8
CDR3nt: TGTGCCAGCAGCCCTAAGACAGCAGGCTACACCTTC
CDR3aa: CASSPKTAGYTF

j_gene: TRBJ1-2
abundance: -
d_gene: -
v_gene: TRBV11-1
CDR3nt: TGTGCCAGCAGCCGCGACGACAGCTACTATGGCTACACCTTC
CDR3aa: CASSRDDSYYGYTF

j_gene: TRBJ2-6
abundance: -
d_gene: -
v_gene: TRBV10-2
CDR3nt: TGCGCCAGCAGTGAGAGGCGCGCTGGGGCCAACGTCCTGACTTTC
CDR3aa: CASSERRAGANVLTF

j_gene: TRBJ2-1
abundance: -
d_gene: TRBD1
v_gene: TRBV9
CDR3nt: TGTGCCAGCAGCGTACTTTGGCAGGGGGCCCGCAATGAGCAGTTCTTC
CDR3aa: CASSVLWQGARNEQFF

j_gene: TRBJ2-1
abundance: -
d_gene: -
v_gene: TRBV30
CDR3nt: TGTGCCTGGGAAGGTACGAGGGGGGGAGAATCCTCCTACAATGAGCAGTTCTTC
CDR3aa: CAWEGTRGGESSYNEQFF

j_gene: TRBJ2-2
abundance: few
d_gene: TRBD2
v_gene: TRBV14
CDR3nt: TGTGCCAGCAGCCGAGCGGGAGGAGGTACCGGGGAGCTGTTTTTT
CDR3aa: CASSRAGGGTGELFF

j_gene: TRBJ2-7
abundance: few
d_gene: -
v_gene: TRBV7-2
CDR3nt: TGTGCCAGCAGCTTACAAGGGGGGCCTTCCTACGAGCAGTACTTC
CDR3aa: CASSLQGGPSYEQYF

j_gene: TRBJ1-1
abundance: -
d_gene: -
v_gene: TRBV28
CDR3nt: TGTGCCAGCAGTGGGGTGGGCACTGAAGCTTTCTTT
CDR3aa: CASSGVGTEAFF

j_gene: TRBJ1-1
abundance: -
d_gene: -
v_gene: TRBV6-2/TRBV6-3
CDR3nt: TGTGCCAGCAGTTCCACCGGGGGGAGAAGGGCGGAAGCTTTCTTT
CDR3aa: CASSSTGGRRAEAFF

j_gene: TRBJ2-6
abundance: -
d_gene: -
v_gene: TRBV28
CDR3nt: TGTGCCAGCAGTTTATCAGGCGAGACTGGGGCCAACGTCCTGACTTTC
CDR3aa: CASSLSGETGANVLTF

j_gene: TRBJ1-1
abundance: -
d_gene: -
v_gene: TRBV14
CDR3nt: TGTGCCAGCAGCCAAGATCTGAACACTGAAGCTTTCTTT
CDR3aa: CASSQDLNTEAFF

j_gene: TRBJ1-2
abundance: -
d_gene: -
v_gene: TRBV10-2
CDR3nt: TGCGCCAGCAGCGGCGCCGTAGGTGCGACCTATGGCTACACCTTC
CDR3aa: CASSGAVGATYGYTF

j_gene: TRBJ2-5
abundance: once
d_gene: TRBD1
v_gene: TRBV5-1
CDR3nt: TGCGCCACCGGGACAGGGCTAGAAAAAGAGACCCAGTACTTC
CDR3aa: CATGTGLEKETQYF

j_gene: TRBJ1-5
abundance: -
d_gene: -
v_gene: TRBV7-6
CDR3nt: TGTGCCAGCAGCTTACAGGAAGGGTTGAATCAGCCCCAGCATTTT
CDR3aa: CASSLQEGLNQPQHF

j_gene: TRBJ2-5
abundance: -
d_gene: TRBD1
v_gene: TRBV28
CDR3nt: TGTGCCAGCCGGACAGGGGGCCAGGAGACCCAGTACTTC
CDR3aa: CASRTGGQETQYF

j_gene: TRBJ2-5
abundance: once
d_gene: -
v_gene: TRBV9
CDR3nt: TGTGCCAGCAGCGGTCCCCAAGAGACCCAGTACTTC
CDR3aa: CASSGPQETQYF

j_gene: TRBJ1-5
abundance: -
d_gene: TRBD1
v_gene: TRBV7-2
CDR3nt: TGTGCCAGCAGCTTAGCCGCCGGAGGAGGGGGCCTCGGCAATCAGCCCCAGCATTTT
CDR3aa: CASSLAAGGGGLGNQPQHF

j_gene: TRBJ1-3
abundance: -
d_gene: -
v_gene: TRBV21-1
CDR3nt: TGTGCCAGAACAGGGGTCGGAAGAAACACCATATATTTT
CDR3aa: CARTGVGRNTIYF

j_gene: TRBJ1-4
abundance: large
d_gene: -
v_gene: TRBV28
CDR3nt: TGTGCCAGCAGGGGTAGGGTAGAGGAAAAACTGTTTTTT
CDR3aa: CASRGRVEEKLFF

j_gene: TRBJ2-5
abundance: -
d_gene: TRBD1
v_gene: TRBV3-1/TRBV3-2
CDR3nt: TGTGCCAGCAGCCCCCTCGGGACAGATCAAGAGACCCAGTACTTC
CDR3aa: CASSPLGTDQETQYF

j_gene: TRBJ2-7
abundance: -
d_gene: -
v_gene: TRBV5-6
CDR3nt: TGTGCCAGCAGCCAACGGGACTTCTCCTACGAGCAGTACTTC
CDR3aa: CASSQRDFSYEQYF

j_gene: TRBJ2-2
abundance: -
d_gene: TRBD1
v_gene: TRBV19
CDR3nt: TGTGCCAGTAGTATCGGTAGGGGCCAGGGGGCTTATACCGGGGAGCTGTTTTTT
CDR3aa: CASSIGRGQGAYTGELFF

j_gene: TRBJ1-6
abundance: -
d_gene: -
v_gene: TRBV6-5
CDR3nt: TGTGCCAGCAGTTACGGTCTTAATTCACCCCTCCACTTT
CDR3aa: CASSYGLNSPLHF

j_gene: TRBJ2-1
abundance: few
d_gene: -
v_gene: TRBV29-1
CDR3nt: TGCAGCGTCACCTCTTCAGGGAAAAGAAGCTACAATGAGCAGTTCTTC
CDR3aa: CSVTSSGKRSYNEQFF

j_gene: TRBJ1-5
abundance: -
d_gene: -
v_gene: TRBV6-6
CDR3nt: TGTGCCAGCAGGGACAGTAGCAATCAGCCCCAGCATTTT
CDR3aa: CASRDSSNQPQHF

j_gene: TRBJ1-1
abundance: -
d_gene: -
v_gene: TRBV9
CDR3nt: TGTGCCAGCAGCGTAAACAGGGAGATTTTCTTT
CDR3aa: CASSVNREIFF